These 2 T cell receptor beta chains share one sample of origin, sequenced in a study of T cell responses to AZD1222 COVID-19 vaccine (dated by TCRdb to about 2021). Sample time point, as interpreted from the label and publication: baseline before first vaccination. The library relied on the immunoSEQ multiplex PCR assay. TCRdb limited this immuneACCESS table to in-frame rearrangements with V and J called. A share of clones is missing; checked studies link under half to unresolved V genes, and the rest is unexplained. The sample has fewer than 150,000 clones on record, around 91% of them singletons. The top ten constitute about 4.8% of the sample. Material: peripheral blood, obtained on day 0 of AZD1222 vaccination. These receptors were collected from an adult in good health.

This chain uses TRBV10-1 with TRBJ2-7; maybe TRBD1 (5 bases). V was pared by 3 bases and J by 6 bases, with 21 bases between. Germline V gene data show CDR1 as WNHNN and CDR2 as SYGVQD (reference sequence). This CDR3 has 16 residues. The CDR3 loop is CASSDGSGRVKSEQYF. Written as DNA, the CDR3 is TGCGCCAGCAGTGATGGCTCCGGCAGGGTAAAAAGCGAGCAGTACTTC.

V gene TRBV5-1 combines with J gene TRBJ2-3, with 8 bases fitting TRBD2. Germline V gives CDR1 SGHRS, CDR2 YFSETQ. Trimming removed 6 bases from V and 2 bases from J; junction bases left unmatched: 8. The CDR3 has 15 amino acids. The CDR3 here is CASTVAGPYTDTQYF. The CDR3 nucleotides are TGCGCCAGCACGGTAGCGGGGCCATACACAGATACGCAGTATTTT.